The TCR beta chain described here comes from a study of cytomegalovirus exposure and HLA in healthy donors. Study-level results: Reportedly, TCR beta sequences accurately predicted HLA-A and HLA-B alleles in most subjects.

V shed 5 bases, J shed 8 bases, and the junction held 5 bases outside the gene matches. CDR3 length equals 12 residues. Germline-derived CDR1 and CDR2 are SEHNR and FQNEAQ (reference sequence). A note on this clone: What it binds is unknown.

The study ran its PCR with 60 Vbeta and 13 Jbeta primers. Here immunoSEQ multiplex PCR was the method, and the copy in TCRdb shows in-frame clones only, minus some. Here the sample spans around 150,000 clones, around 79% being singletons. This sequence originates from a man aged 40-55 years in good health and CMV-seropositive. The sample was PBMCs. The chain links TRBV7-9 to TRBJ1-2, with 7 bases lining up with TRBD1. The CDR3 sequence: CASSPQGRGYTF. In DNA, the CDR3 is TGTGCCAGCAGCCCACAGGGGAGAGGCTACACCTTC.